The T cell receptor (beta chain) under discussion was sequenced for a study of blood T cell repertoires in COVID-19. For the study at large: Donors in the United States, Italy and Spain gave samples during acute or convalescent COVID-19.

In the authors' methods: Cell counts per sample came from amplifying reference gene primers. Sequenced by immunoSEQ multiplex PCR; TCRdb stores in-frame clones only, minus some. V and J calls and clone size come straight from that table; D and trimming were deduced from the DNA. Found here are about 250,000 clones, about 87% of them singletons; the top ten hold roughly 6%. The receptor comes from a woman between 25 and 40 years old with COVID-19, enrolled during active disease. Sequences were obtained from peripheral blood.

This CDR3 is CAWRLLAEAFF. In nucleotides, the CDR3 is TGTGCCTGGAGATTACTGGCTGAAGCTTTCTTT. This chain joins TRBV30 and TRBJ1-1, with no clear D. The germline V gene has CDR1 GTSNPN and CDR2 SVGIG (reference sequence). Trimming cost V 3 bases and J 6 bases, with 8 bases left between them. This CDR3 contains 11 residues.